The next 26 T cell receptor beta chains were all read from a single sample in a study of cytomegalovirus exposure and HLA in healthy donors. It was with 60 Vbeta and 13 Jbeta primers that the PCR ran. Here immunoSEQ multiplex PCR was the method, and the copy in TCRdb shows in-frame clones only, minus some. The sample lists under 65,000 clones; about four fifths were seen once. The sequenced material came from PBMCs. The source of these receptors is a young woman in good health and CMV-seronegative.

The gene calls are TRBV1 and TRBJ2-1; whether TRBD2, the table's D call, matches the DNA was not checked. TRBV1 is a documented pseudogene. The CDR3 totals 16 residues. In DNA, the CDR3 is TGCACCAGCAGCCAAGACCCGTCTAGCGCCCACAATGAGCAGTTCTTC. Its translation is CTSSQDPSSAHNEQFF.

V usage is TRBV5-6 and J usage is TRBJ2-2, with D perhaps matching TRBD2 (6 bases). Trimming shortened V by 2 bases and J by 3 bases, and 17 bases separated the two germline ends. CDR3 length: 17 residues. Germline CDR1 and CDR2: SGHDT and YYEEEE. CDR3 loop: CASSFERETWDTGELFF. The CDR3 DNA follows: TGTGCCAGCAGCTTCGAACGGGAGACCTGGGACACCGGGGAGCTGTTTTTT. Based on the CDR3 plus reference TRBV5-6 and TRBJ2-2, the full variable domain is DAGVTQSPTHLIKTRGQQVTLRCSPKSGHDTVSWYQQALGQGPQFIFQYYEEEERQRGNFPDRFSGHQFPNYSSELNVNALLLGDSALYLCASSFERETWDTGELFFGEGSRLTVL.

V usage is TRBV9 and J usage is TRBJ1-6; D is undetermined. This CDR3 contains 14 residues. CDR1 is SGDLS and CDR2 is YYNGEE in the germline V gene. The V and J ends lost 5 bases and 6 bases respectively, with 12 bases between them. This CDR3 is CASSDTAVNSPLHF. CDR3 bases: TGTGCCAGCAGTGATACAGCGGTTAATTCACCCCTCCACTTT. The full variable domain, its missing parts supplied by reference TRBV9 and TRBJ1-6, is DSGVTQTPKHLITATGQRVTLRCSPRSGDLSVYWYQQSLDQGLQFLIQYYNGEERAKGNILERFSAQQFPDLHSELNLSSLELGDSALYFCASSDTAVNSPLHFGNGTRLTVT.

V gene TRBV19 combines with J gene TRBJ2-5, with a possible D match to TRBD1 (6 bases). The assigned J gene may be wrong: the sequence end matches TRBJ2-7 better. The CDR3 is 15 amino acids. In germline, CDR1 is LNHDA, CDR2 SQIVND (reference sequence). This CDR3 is CASSPGAGSSYEQYF. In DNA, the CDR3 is TGTGCCAGTAGTCCAGGGGCGGGCTCCTCCTACGAGCAGTACTTC.

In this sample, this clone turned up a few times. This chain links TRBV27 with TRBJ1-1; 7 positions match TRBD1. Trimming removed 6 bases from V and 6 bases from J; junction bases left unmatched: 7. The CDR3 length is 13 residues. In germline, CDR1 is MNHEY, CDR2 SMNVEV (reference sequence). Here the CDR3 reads CASSAGGGSEAFF. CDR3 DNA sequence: TGTGCCAGCAGCGCAGGGGGAGGTTCTGAAGCTTTCTTT.

CDR3 sequence reads: CAIRKRQAMNTEAFF. DNA of the CDR3: TGTGCCATCAGGAAGAGACAGGCCATGAACACTGAAGCTTTCTTT. The chain combines TRBV10-3 with TRBJ1-1, with D perhaps TRBD1 (6 bases). V dropped 6 bases and J dropped 0 bases, with 14 bases sitting between them. This CDR3 has 15 residues. Germline CDR1 reads ENHRY; CDR2 reads SYGVKD.

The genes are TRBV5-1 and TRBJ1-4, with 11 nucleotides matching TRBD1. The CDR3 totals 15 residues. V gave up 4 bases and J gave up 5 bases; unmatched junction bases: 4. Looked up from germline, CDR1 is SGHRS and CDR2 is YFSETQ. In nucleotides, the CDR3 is TGCGCCAGCAGCGATGGGGACAGGGGGAATGAAAAACTGTTTTTT. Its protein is CASSDGDRGNEKLFF.

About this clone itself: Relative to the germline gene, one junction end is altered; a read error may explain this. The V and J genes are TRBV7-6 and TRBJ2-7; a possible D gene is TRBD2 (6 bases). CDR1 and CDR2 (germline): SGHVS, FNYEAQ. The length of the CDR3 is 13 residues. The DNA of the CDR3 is TGTGTCAGCAGCTTCGGAGCGGGCAACGAGCAGTACTTC. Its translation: CVSSFGAGNEQYF.

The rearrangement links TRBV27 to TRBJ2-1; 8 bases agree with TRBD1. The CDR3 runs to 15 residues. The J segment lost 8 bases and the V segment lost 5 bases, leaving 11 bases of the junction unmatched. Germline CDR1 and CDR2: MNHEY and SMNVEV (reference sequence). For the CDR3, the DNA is TGTGCCAGCAGTCAGGGGACAGGAAAAAGGCATGAGCAGTTCTTC. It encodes CASSQGTGKRHEQFF.

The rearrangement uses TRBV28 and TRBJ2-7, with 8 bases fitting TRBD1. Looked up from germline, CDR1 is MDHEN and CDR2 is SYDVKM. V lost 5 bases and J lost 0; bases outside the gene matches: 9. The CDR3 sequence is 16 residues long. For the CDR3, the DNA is TGTGCCAGCAGTAGCCCTTGGACAGGGACCTCCTACGAGCAGTACTTC. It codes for CASSSPWTGTSYEQYF.

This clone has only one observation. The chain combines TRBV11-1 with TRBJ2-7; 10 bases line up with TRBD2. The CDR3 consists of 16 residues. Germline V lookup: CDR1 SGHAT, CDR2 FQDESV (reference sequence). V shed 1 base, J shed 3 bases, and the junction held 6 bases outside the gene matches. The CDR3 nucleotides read TGTGCCAGCAGCTTAGATTCGAGGACTAGCGGCTACGAGCAGTACTTC. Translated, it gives CASSLDSRTSGYEQYF.

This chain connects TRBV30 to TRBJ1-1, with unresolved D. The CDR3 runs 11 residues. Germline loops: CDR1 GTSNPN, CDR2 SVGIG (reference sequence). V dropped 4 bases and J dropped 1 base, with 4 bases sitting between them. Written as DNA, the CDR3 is TGTGCCTGGAAACAGAACACTGAAGCTTTCTTT. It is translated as CAWKQNTEAFF.

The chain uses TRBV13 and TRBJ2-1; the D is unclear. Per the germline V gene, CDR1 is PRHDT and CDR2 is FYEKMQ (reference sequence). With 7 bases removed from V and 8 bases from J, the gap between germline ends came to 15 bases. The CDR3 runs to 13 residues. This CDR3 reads CASTAPGADEQFF. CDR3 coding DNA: TGTGCCAGCACCGCCCCGGGTGCCGATGAGCAGTTCTTC.

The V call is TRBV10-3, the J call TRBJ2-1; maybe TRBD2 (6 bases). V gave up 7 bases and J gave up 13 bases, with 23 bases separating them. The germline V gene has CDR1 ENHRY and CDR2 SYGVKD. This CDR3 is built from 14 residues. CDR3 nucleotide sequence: TGTGCCATCACCCAAGCGGGTGGGGGAAGAGGACAGTTCTTC. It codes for CAITQAGGGRGQFF.

DNA for the CDR3: TGTGCCAGCACCCATGGGCGGGAGGACTCCTACGAGCAGTACTTC. Protein sequence: CASTHGREDSYEQYF. The V and J genes are TRBV27 and TRBJ2-7, with 8 nucleotides matching TRBD2. V was pared by 7 bases and J by 0 bases, with 8 bases of the junction left unmatched. The germline V gene encodes CDR1 MNHEY and CDR2 SMNVEV (reference sequence). The CDR3 is 15 amino acids.

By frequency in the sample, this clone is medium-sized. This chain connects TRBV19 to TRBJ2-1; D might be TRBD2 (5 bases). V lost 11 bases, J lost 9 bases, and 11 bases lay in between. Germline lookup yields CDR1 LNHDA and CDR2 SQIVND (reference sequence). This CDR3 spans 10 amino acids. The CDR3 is CASEGSEQFF. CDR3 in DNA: TGTGCCTCTGAGGGCAGTGAGCAGTTCTTC.

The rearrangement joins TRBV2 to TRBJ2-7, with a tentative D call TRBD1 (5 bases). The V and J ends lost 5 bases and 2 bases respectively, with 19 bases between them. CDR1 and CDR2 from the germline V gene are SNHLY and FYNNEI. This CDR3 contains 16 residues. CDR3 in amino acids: CASSPYSTDLAYEQYF. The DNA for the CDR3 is TGTGCCAGCAGTCCGTACTCGACAGATCTCGCCTACGAGCAGTACTTC.

The CDR3, as DNA: TGCAGCGTTGGGTCTAGCGGGAGGGCCCTGGAGGAGACCCAGTACTTC. It yields the protein CSVGSSGRALEETQYF. The gene calls are TRBV29-1 and TRBJ2-5; 12 bases line up with TRBD2. The trim removed 4 bases at V and 5 bases at J, leaving 11 bases unmatched. The germline CDR1 and CDR2 sequences are SQVTM and ANQGSEA. CDR3 length equals 16 residues.

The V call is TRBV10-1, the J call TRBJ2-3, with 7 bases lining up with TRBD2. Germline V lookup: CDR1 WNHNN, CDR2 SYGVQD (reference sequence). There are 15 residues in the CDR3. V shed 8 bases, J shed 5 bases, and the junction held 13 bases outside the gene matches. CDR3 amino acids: CASPFCGRSKDTQYF. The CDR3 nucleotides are TGCGCCAGCCCGTTCTGCGGGAGATCGAAAGATACGCAGTATTTT.

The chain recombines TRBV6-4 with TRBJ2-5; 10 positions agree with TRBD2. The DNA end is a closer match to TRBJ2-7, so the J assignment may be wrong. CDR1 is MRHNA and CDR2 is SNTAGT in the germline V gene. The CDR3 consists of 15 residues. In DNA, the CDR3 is TGTGCCAGCAGTGCCTCTACCGGGACTAGCGACGAGCAGTACTTC. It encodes CASSASTGTSDEQYF.

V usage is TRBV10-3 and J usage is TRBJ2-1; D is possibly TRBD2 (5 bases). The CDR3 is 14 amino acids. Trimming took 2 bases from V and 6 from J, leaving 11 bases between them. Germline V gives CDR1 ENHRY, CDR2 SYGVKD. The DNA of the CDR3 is TGTGCCATCAGTGAGGGTGAGGGAGTCAATGAGCAGTTCTTC. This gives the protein CAISEGEGVNEQFF.

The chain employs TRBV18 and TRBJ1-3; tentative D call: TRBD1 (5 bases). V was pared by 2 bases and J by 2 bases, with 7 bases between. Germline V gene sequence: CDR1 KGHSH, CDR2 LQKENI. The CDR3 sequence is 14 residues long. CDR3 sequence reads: CASSPETAGNTIYF. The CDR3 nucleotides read TGTGCCAGCTCACCAGAGACAGCTGGAAACACCATATATTTT.

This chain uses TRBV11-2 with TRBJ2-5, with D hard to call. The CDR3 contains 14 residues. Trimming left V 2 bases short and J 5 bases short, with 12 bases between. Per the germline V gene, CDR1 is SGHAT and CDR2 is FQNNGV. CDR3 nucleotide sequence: TGTGCCAGCAGCTTAAGCGTGGCGTCCGAGACCCAGTACTTC. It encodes CASSLSVASETQYF.

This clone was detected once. The CDR3: CASSQGDIGEQYF. Here the CDR3 DNA reads TGTGCCAGCAGCCAGGGGGATATAGGGGAGCAGTACTTC. The chain joins TRBV7-9 to TRBJ2-7; the match to TRBD1 covers 7 bases. The germline CDR1 and CDR2 sequences are SEHNR and FQNEAQ (reference sequence). The V and J ends lost 5 bases and 7 bases, in that order; junction bases with no gene match: 8. The CDR3 consists of 13 residues.

Here the CDR3 reads CASSQDKGGASRHEQFF. The DNA for the CDR3 is TGTGCCAGCAGCCAAGATAAAGGAGGTGCTAGCAGGCATGAGCAGTTCTTC. V usage is TRBV4-2 and J usage is TRBJ2-1, with D perhaps TRBD2 (5 bases). V was pared by 0 bases and J by 8 bases, with 20 bases between. The CDR3 has 17 amino acids. CDR1 LGHNA and CDR2 YNFKEQ come from the germline V gene.

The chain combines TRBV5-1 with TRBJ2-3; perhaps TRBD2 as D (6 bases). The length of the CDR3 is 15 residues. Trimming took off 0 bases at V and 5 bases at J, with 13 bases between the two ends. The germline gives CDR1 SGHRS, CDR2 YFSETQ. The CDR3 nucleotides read TGCGCCAGCAGCTTGGCGGGAGCGTTGATAGATACGCAGTATTTT. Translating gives CASSLAGALIDTQYF.